These 11 T cell receptor beta chains were sequenced from one sample in a study of metastatic and nonmetastatic thyroid tumors. Thyroid surgery had not been preceded by any treatment in any patient. TCRdb re-called the PCR reads with MiXCR. The sample holds 10,000 to 15,000 clones, approximately 25% seen once. The sample comprised tumor tissue. The source is a female donor with papillary thyroid cancer or a benign thyroid nodule (not recorded which). Some clones in this sample may be carry-over from other donors' samples.

The genes are TRBV20-1 and TRBJ1-2, with a weak D call TRBD1 (6 bases). This CDR3 comprises 12 residues. CDR1 DFQATT and CDR2 SNEGSKA come from the germline V gene (reference sequence). Trimming pared 3 bases from V and 7 bases from J, leaving 12 bases between. The CDR3 bases are TGCAGTGCTAGGGGCAGGGGTTTTGGCTACACCTTC. It codes for CSARGRGFGYTF.

Judged by abundance, this clone is medium-sized. The rearrangement links TRBV7-9 to TRBJ1-3; 7 nucleotides line up with TRBD1. The CDR3 has 16 residues. Per germline, CDR1 SEHNR and CDR2 FQNEAQ (reference sequence). The junction had 4 bases not matched to a gene; V was cut back by 2 bases and J by 0 bases. The CDR3 coding sequence is TGTGCCAGCAGCTTAAACAGGGGATTCTCTGGAAACACCATATATTTT. It translates to CASSLNRGFSGNTIYF.

This clone occurred many times. The chain employs TRBV20-1 and TRBJ2-5; 8 bases match TRBD2. Germline CDR1 reads DFQATT; CDR2 reads SNEGSKA (reference sequence). V lost 5 bases, J lost 2 bases, and 10 bases stayed unmatched. The CDR3 consists of 15 residues. The CDR3 sequence is CSAGYSGMVQETQYF. CDR3 bases: TGCAGTGCTGGGTATAGCGGGATGGTTCAAGAGACCCAGTACTTC.

This sequence joins TRBV7-6 and TRBJ2-2; TRBD2 aligns across 10 bases. The CDR3 spans 13 residues. CDR1 and CDR2 from the germline V gene are SGHVS and FNYEAQ. V gave up 5 bases and J gave up 11 bases; unmatched junction bases: 5. CDR3 bases: TGTGCCAGCAGCCCAGGACTAGCGGACGAGCTGTTTTTT. Translating gives CASSPGLADELFF.

This clone has just a few counts. The rearrangement links TRBV6-1 to TRBJ1-2, with 8 bases matching TRBD1. The length of the CDR3 is 13 residues. CDR1 MNHNS and CDR2 SASEGT come from the germline V gene. Unmatched junction bases numbered 4, after V lost 6 bases and J lost 4 bases. The DNA of the CDR3 is TGTGCCAGCAGGGGACAGGCCAGCTATGGCTACACCTTC. Amino acid sequence: CASRGQASYGYTF.

V usage is TRBV7-9 and J usage is TRBJ2-4; D is ambiguous. V lost 5 bases to trimming and J lost 1 base, with 3 bases between them. Germline V gene sequence: CDR1 SEHNR, CDR2 FQNEAQ (reference sequence). The CDR3 consists of 12 residues. The CDR3 loop reads CASSGAKNIQYF. The CDR3 nucleotides read TGTGCCAGCAGCGGGGCCAAAAACATTCAGTACTTC.

This clone was observed a handful of times. CDR3: CASSPPRGEQYF. The CDR3, as DNA: TGTGCCAGCTCACCACCCCGTGGCGAGCAGTACTTC. The rearrangement joins TRBV18 to TRBJ2-7, with D unclear. This CDR3 spans 12 amino acids. Germline CDR1 and CDR2: KGHSH and LQKENI. V was pared by 0 bases and J by 6 bases, with 6 bases between.

The table lists this clone with a few counts. This clone may be a read error of a much larger clone one base away. The chain links TRBV29-1 to TRBJ2-7, with D unresolved. Per the germline V gene, CDR1 is SQVTM and CDR2 is ANQGSEA. CDR3 length equals 12 residues. Trimming took off 0 bases at V and 2 bases at J, with 5 bases between the two ends. In DNA form, the CDR3 reads TGCAGCGTTGAAGATGTGACCTACGAGCAGTACTTC. Translation: CSVEDVTYEQYF.

The chain uses TRBV20-1 and TRBJ2-7; no firm D call. CDR3 length: 10 amino acids. The V gene's germline CDR1 is DFQATT and CDR2 SNEGSKA (reference sequence). With 6 bases removed from V and 7 bases from J, the gap between germline ends came to 10 bases. CDR3 sequence reads: CSALLEEQYF. CDR3 bases: TGCAGTGCCCTTCTGGAGGAGCAGTACTTC.

This clone was counted many times. One junction end disagrees with the germline gene, perhaps due to a read error. This chain connects TRBV4-2 to TRBJ1-1; no firm D call. CDR3 size: 17 residues. Germline V gene sequence: CDR1 LGHNA, CDR2 YNFKEQ. CDR3 loop: CASSEDPRAKVNTEAFF. The CDR3 nucleotides are TGTGCCAGCAGCGAAGATCCTAGAGCTAAAGTGAACACTGAAGCTTTCTTT.

The rearrangement uses TRBV12-3 or TRBV12-4 and TRBJ2-5; D might be TRBD1 or TRBD2, each matching 6 bases. The CDR3 spans 12 residues. Between the trimmed V and J ends, which lost 5 bases and 5 bases, there was a span of 9 bases. The CDR3 reads CASSKGGETQYF. The CDR3 DNA is TGTGCCAGCAGTAAAGGGGGGGAGACCCAGTACTTC.